Listed below are T cell receptor beta chains from one sample, sequenced in a study of cytomegalovirus exposure and HLA in healthy donors. The repertoire was sequenced with immunoSEQ multiplex PCR; TCRdb's copy has only in-frame clones and lacks some. Here the sample spans around 210,000 clones, around four fifths being singletons. Sequenced: PBMCs. Every receptor here comes from a boy younger than 18 in good health and CMV-seronegative. Each CDR3 is given with its conserved first and last residue. The order of the fields is CDR3 protein, V gene, J gene.

CDR3 protein: CASSYRRRDTQYF; V gene: TRBV7-2; J gene: TRBJ2-3
CDR3 protein: CASSVATGSHEKLFF; V gene: TRBV9; J gene: TRBJ1-4
CDR3 protein: CTSSQDNPRGAAYSYNEQFF; V gene: TRBV1; J gene: TRBJ2-1
CDR3 protein: CASSIGRAGGTDTQYF; V gene: TRBV19; J gene: TRBJ2-3
CDR3 protein: CAWSVGGRRFDTQYF; V gene: TRBV30; J gene: TRBJ2-3
CDR3 protein: CASSEGTSGYEQYF; V gene: TRBV6-1; J gene: TRBJ2-7
CDR3 protein: CASSLQGPQPQHF; V gene: TRBV5-1; J gene: TRBJ1-5
CDR3 protein: CASSLLPTNEQFF; V gene: TRBV7-6; J gene: TRBJ2-1
CDR3 protein: CAWSKVRVSTYEQYF; V gene: TRBV30; J gene: TRBJ2-7
CDR3 protein: CASSLAGQGAAETQYF; V gene: TRBV7-6; J gene: TRBJ2-5
CDR3 protein: CASSLASADTQYF; V gene: TRBV7-7; J gene: TRBJ2-3
CDR3 protein: CASSPGATGNTIYF; V gene: TRBV5-6; J gene: TRBJ1-3
CDR3 protein: CASSFGTRDTDTQYF; V gene: TRBV7-8; J gene: TRBJ2-3
CDR3 protein: CASSQGDRGTEAFF; V gene: TRBV4-1; J gene: TRBJ1-1
CDR3 protein: CASSPSHEQYF; V gene: TRBV7-9; J gene: NA
CDR3 protein: CASSTLADNEQYF; V gene: TRBV27; J gene: TRBJ2-7
CDR3 protein: CASSLISGDEQYF; V gene: TRBV5-6; J gene: TRBJ2-7
CDR3 protein: CASSRGGDTDTQYF; V gene: TRBV5-6; J gene: TRBJ2-3